Presented here are 21 T cell receptor beta chains from one specimen sequenced in a study of identifying expanded T cells in peripheral blood. Some clones are missing from TCRdb's copy, which holds only in-frame ones; the method was immunoSEQ multiplex PCR. The repertoire holds roughly 100,000 clones, with around 88% as singletons. Sequencing used blood. These receptors were obtained from a person between 18 and 75 years old in good health.

This clone was recorded once. The chain has TRBV7-9 and TRBJ2-6, with 12 bases fitting TRBD2. Germline CDR1 is SEHNR and CDR2 is FQNEAQ (reference sequence). V was clipped by 5 bases and J by 0 bases; unmatched bases: 8. This CDR3 has 19 amino acids. DNA of the CDR3: TGTGCCAGCAGCCAACTAGCGGGGGGCGCGAGCTCTGGGGCCAACGTCCTGACTTTC. This codes for CASSQLAGGASSGANVLTF.

The CDR3 DNA reads TGCAGTGCTGGACAGGTACAGGCCCAGTACTTC. Protein product: CSAGQVQAQYF. The chain links TRBV20-1 to TRBJ2-5; 7 nucleotides match TRBD1. The CDR3 is 11 residues long. The V and J ends lost 5 bases and 9 bases, in that order; junction bases with no gene match: 6. The germline V gene encodes CDR1 DFQATT and CDR2 SNEGSKA (reference sequence).

In DNA, the CDR3 is TGTGCCAGCAGTTCCGGTGACACCTACAATGAGCAGTTCTTC. It specifies CASSSGDTYNEQFF. The J gene is TRBJ2-1, the V gene TRBV6-5; D unclear. Trimming took off 4 bases at V and 2 bases at J, with 9 bases between the two ends. CDR1 is MNHEY and CDR2 is SVGAGI in the germline V gene. CDR3 size: 14 residues.

This rearrangement joins TRBV5-6 to TRBJ2-1; 7 positions match TRBD1. Germline CDR1 is SGHDT and CDR2 is YYEEEE. The V and J ends lost 4 bases and 14 bases, in that order; junction bases with no gene match: 12. CDR3 length: 13 amino acids. The CDR3 is CASSDRAVMTKFF. CDR3 nucleotide sequence: TGTGCCAGCAGCGACAGGGCGGTTATGACTAAGTTCTTC. The whole variable domain, filled in from reference TRBV5-6 and TRBJ2-1, reads DAGVTQSPTHLIKTRGQQVTLRCSPKSGHDTVSWYQQALGQGPQFIFQYYEEEERQRGNFPDRFSGHQFPNYSSELNVNALLLGDSALYLCASSDRAVMTKFFGPGTRLTVL.

This clone was seen once. V usage is TRBV11-2 and J usage is TRBJ2-3; 11 nucleotides align to TRBD2. Germline V gene data show CDR1 as SGHAT and CDR2 as FQNNGV. The V segment lost 5 bases and the J segment 3 bases; nucleotides outside the gene matches: 4. The CDR3 is made up of 15 amino acids. CDR3 bases: TGTGCCAGCAGCGCACTAGCGGGAGTGACAGATACGCAGTATTTT. Protein: CASSALAGVTDTQYF.

The rearrangement uses TRBV5-1 and TRBJ2-2, with D possibly matching TRBD2 (6 bases). Between the trimmed V and J ends, which lost 4 bases and 3 bases, there was a span of 13 bases. This CDR3 region has 15 residues. Germline CDR1 is SGHRS and CDR2 is YFSETQ. The CDR3 region has the DNA TGCGCCAGCAGCGGCGGGGCGACTTACACCGGGGAGCTGTTTTTT. Its protein product is CASSGGATYTGELFF.

The rearrangement joins TRBV5-4 to TRBJ2-3, with 11 bases that match TRBD2. With V trimmed by 2 bases and J by 3 bases, 2 bases remained unmatched. The CDR3 length is 15 residues. Germline V gene lookup returns CDR1 SGHNT and CDR2 YYREEE (reference sequence). The CDR3 here is CASSFSGGATDTQYF. The CDR3 DNA sequence: TGTGCCAGCAGCTTTAGCGGGGGGGCGACAGATACGCAGTATTTT.

In this sample, this clone turned up a few times. The chain combines TRBV6-5 with TRBJ1-1; maybe TRBD1 (6 bases). Per germline, CDR1 MNHEY and CDR2 SVGAGI. Trimming stripped 4 bases from V and 1 base from J, with 7 bases between. The CDR3 runs to 13 residues. DNA of the CDR3: TGTGCCAGCAGTTGGACAGCGAACACTGAAGCTTTCTTT. Translation: CASSWTANTEAFF.

The chain has TRBV2 and TRBJ2-5; D gene unclear. Trimming cost V 2 bases and J 3 bases, with 10 bases left between them. Germline lookup yields CDR1 SNHLY and CDR2 FYNNEI. There are 14 residues in the CDR3. CDR3 region: CASSEKLQKETQYF. The CDR3 DNA follows: TGTGCCAGCAGTGAAAAGTTGCAGAAAGAGACCCAGTACTTC.

This chain links TRBV9 with TRBJ2-2, with TRBD1 matching 7 bases. The CDR3 consists of 15 residues. Looked up from germline, CDR1 is SGDLS and CDR2 is YYNGEE. V dropped 4 bases and J dropped 1; count of bases not matched to a gene: 4. Here the CDR3 DNA reads TGTGCCAGCAGCCCCCGACAGGGGAACACCGGGGAGCTGTTTTTT. This encodes CASSPRQGNTGELFF.

The V gene is TRBV15, the J gene TRBJ2-3; 9 nucleotides align to TRBD2. With 0 bases clipped from V and 5 bases from J, the junction kept 9 bases outside the gene matches. Per germline, CDR1 LNHNV and CDR2 YYDKDF (reference sequence). This CDR3 is 17 amino acids long. The CDR3 spells CATSRESGLAGKDTQYF. The CDR3 DNA follows: TGTGCCACCAGCAGAGAATCAGGGCTAGCGGGAAAAGATACGCAGTATTTT.

This chain uses TRBV21-1 with TRBJ1-4; no check of the table's D call, TRBD1, against the DNA was made. TRBV21-1 is annotated as a pseudogene. CDR3 size: 18 residues. The CDR3 here is CASSEQGQGCGGNEKLFF. The CDR3 region has the DNA TGTGCCAGCAGCGAACAGGGACAGGGGTGCGGGGGGAATGAAAAACTGTTTTTT.

This clone was observed a handful of times. The J gene is TRBJ1-2, the V gene TRBV5-1; unclear D gene. Germline V gene data show CDR1 as SGHRS and CDR2 as YFSETQ. The V end was cut by 6 bases, the J end by 8 bases, with 23 bases between. There are 15 residues in the CDR3. In DNA, the CDR3 is TGCGCCAGCACCCAACCTGGTTATTTGTCGGAAGGCTACACCTTC. Protein product: CASTQPGYLSEGYTF.

The chain links TRBV19 to TRBJ2-5, with 8 positions matching TRBD2. This CDR3 spans 14 amino acids. J was trimmed by 1 base and V by 7 bases; bases with no gene match: 5. Germline V gives CDR1 LNHDA, CDR2 SQIVND (reference sequence). Here the CDR3 reads CASKERGTQETQYF. CDR3 DNA sequence: TGTGCCAGTAAGGAGCGGGGGACCCAAGAGACCCAGTACTTC.

The table lists this clone with a count of one. This chain links TRBV10-1 with TRBJ2-4; possibly TRBD2 for D (7 bases). The germline V gene has CDR1 WNHNN and CDR2 SYGVQD (reference sequence). The CDR3 runs 16 residues. Trimming pared 3 bases from V and 0 bases from J, leaving 12 bases between. The CDR3 spells CASSEGGAIAKNIQYF. DNA for the CDR3: TGCGCCAGCAGTGAAGGGGGGGCTATAGCCAAAAACATTCAGTACTTC.

The CDR3 here is CASSSRDGELFF. CDR3 in DNA: TGTGCCAGCAGCTCCAGGGACGGGGAGCTGTTTTTT. The V call is TRBV9, the J call TRBJ2-2, with D perhaps TRBD1 (5 bases). CDR3 size: 12 residues. V gave up 4 bases and J gave up 7 bases, with 8 bases separating them. Germline V gene data show CDR1 as SGDLS and CDR2 as YYNGEE.

V gene TRBV6-6 combines with J gene TRBJ1-5, with D unclear. Germline values: CDR1 MNHNY, CDR2 SVGAGI (reference sequence). Trimming removed 0 bases from V and 4 bases from J, with 10 bases in between. The CDR3 has 15 amino acids. DNA for the CDR3: TGTGCCAGCAGTTACTCGATAGTCGGGAATCAGCCCCAGCATTTT. Translating gives CASSYSIVGNQPQHF.

The chain carries TRBV4-1 and TRBJ1-1; TRBD1 aligns across 9 bases. The V and J ends lost 1 base and 1 base, in that order; junction bases with no gene match: 1. Germline CDR1 and CDR2: MGHRA and YSYEKL. The length of the CDR3 is 15 residues. DNA for the CDR3: TGCGCCAGCAGCCAAGGGGGACAGGGGAACACTGAAGCTTTCTTT. It yields the protein CASSQGGQGNTEAFF.

The CDR3 nucleotides are TGCGCCAGCAGCTTGCTGGGGGCGATATCTGAAGCTTTCTTT. It is translated as CASSLLGAISEAFF. The chain is built from TRBV5-1 and TRBJ1-1; D is perhaps TRBD1 (6 bases). The length of the CDR3 is 14 residues. Germline CDR1 SGHRS, CDR2 YFSETQ. V was trimmed by 1 base and J by 6 bases, leaving 13 bases between them.

V usage is TRBV6-6 and J usage is TRBJ1-4, with D unclear. From germline, CDR1 is MNHNY and CDR2 SVGAGI (reference sequence). The CDR3 is 12 amino acids. V shed 2 bases and J shed 7 bases, with 5 bases lying between them. CDR3 DNA sequence: TGTGCCAGCAGTTACCGGGTTGAAAAACTGTTTTTT. Amino acid sequence: CASSYRVEKLFF.

The rearrangement uses TRBV7-8 and TRBJ1-5; TRBD1 is a possible D gene (6 bases). The CDR3 extends over 15 amino acids. The germline gives CDR1 SGHVS, CDR2 FQNEAQ. Trimming took off 1 base at V and 9 bases at J, with 16 bases between the two ends. The DNA of the CDR3 is TGTGCCAGCAGCTTAGTTTGGGGGGGCGAGGGGCCCCAGCATTTT. Its protein product is CASSLVWGGEGPQHF.